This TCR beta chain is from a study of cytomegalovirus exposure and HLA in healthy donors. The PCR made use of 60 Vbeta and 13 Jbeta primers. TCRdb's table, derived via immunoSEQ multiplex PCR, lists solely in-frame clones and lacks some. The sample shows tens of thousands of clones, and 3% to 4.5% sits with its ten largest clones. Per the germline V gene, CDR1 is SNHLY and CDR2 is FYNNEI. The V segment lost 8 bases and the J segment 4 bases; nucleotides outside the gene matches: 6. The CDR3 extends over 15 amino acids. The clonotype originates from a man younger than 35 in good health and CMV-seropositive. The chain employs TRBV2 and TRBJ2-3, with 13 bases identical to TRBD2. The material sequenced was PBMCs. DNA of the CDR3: TGTGCCAGCGGGGGACTAGCGGGAAGGGCAGATACGCAGTATTTT. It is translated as CASGGLAGRADTQYF.